Below are 26 T cell receptor beta chains sequenced from a single sample in a study of T cell responses to AZD1222 COVID-19 vaccine. Some clones are missing from TCRdb's copy, which holds only in-frame ones; the method was immunoSEQ multiplex PCR. The table has about 130,000 clones, just over 90% seen once. The material sequenced was peripheral blood, taken on day 0 of AZD1222 vaccination. Receptor source: an adult in good health.

The V gene is TRBV29-1, the J gene TRBJ1-2; possibly TRBD1 for D (5 bases). Trimming cost V 4 bases and J 5 bases, with 8 bases left between them. Germline lookup yields CDR1 SQVTM and CDR2 ANQGSEA. The CDR3 sequence is 11 residues long. CDR3 residues: CSVGGPYGYTF. The CDR3 coding sequence is TGCAGCGTTGGGGGACCGTATGGCTACACCTTC.

This sequence joins TRBV25-1 and TRBJ1-1, with a tentative D call TRBD1 (5 bases). Trimming left V 6 bases short and J 2 bases short, with 7 bases between. The CDR3 has 12 amino acids. Germline V gene sequence: CDR1 MGHDK, CDR2 SYGVNS. The CDR3: CASSDSNTEAFF. For the CDR3, the DNA is TGTGCCAGCAGCGACAGTAACACTGAAGCTTTCTTT.

V gene TRBV6-2 or TRBV6-3 combines with J gene TRBJ2-7, with D maybe TRBD2 (6 bases). V gave up 6 bases and J gave up 5 bases, with 23 bases separating them. The CDR3 sequence is 16 residues long. Germline V gene sequence: CDR1 MNHEY, CDR2 SVGEGT. The CDR3 nucleotides read TGTGCCAGCAGCCCACCGGGGGTGGAGGGTCACAACGAGCAGTACTTC. This gives the protein CASSPPGVEGHNEQYF.

This chain uses TRBV12-3 or TRBV12-4 with TRBJ2-5; D is tentatively TRBD1 or TRBD2 (5 bases each). Trimming removed 7 bases from V and 4 bases from J, with 13 bases in between. The CDR3 runs 13 residues. Here the CDR3 DNA reads TGTGCCAGCACCCACGGGGCGCGAGAGACCCAGTACTTC. Protein: CASTHGARETQYF.

V is TRBV30 and J is TRBJ2-3, with 7 nucleotides matching TRBD1. J lost 0 bases, V lost 5 bases, and 8 bases had no gene match. From germline, CDR1 is GTSNPN and CDR2 SVGIG (reference sequence). The CDR3 sequence is 15 residues long. The CDR3 spells CAWAQGQTSTDTQYF. DNA of the CDR3: TGTGCCTGGGCACAGGGACAGACTAGCACAGATACGCAGTATTTT.

As concerns this clone: The junction and the germline gene differ at one end; a read error may be behind it. The chain is built from TRBV6-5 and TRBJ2-5; tentatively, D is TRBD1 (5 bases). The CDR3 has 14 amino acids. Germline loops: CDR1 MNHEY, CDR2 SVGAGI. CDR3 nucleotides: TGTGCCAGCAGCGTCGGTTCGAATATTGGACAATTTAACTTC. Amino acid sequence: CASSVGSNIGQFNF.

This chain joins TRBV5-6 and TRBJ1-3; D is undetermined. Between the trimmed V and J ends, which lost 3 bases and 0 bases, there was a span of 10 bases. This CDR3 has 15 residues. Germline CDR1 SGHDT, CDR2 YYEEEE. CDR3 sequence: CASSSKPNSGNTIYF. For the CDR3, the DNA is TGTGCCAGCAGCTCAAAACCCAACTCTGGAAACACCATATATTTT.

Details on this clone: At the DNA level, this CDR3 is encoded by other sequences in the same sample as well. The V and J genes are TRBV12-3 or TRBV12-4 and TRBJ2-5; D gene ambiguous. This CDR3 region has 12 residues. Trimming pared 3 bases from V and 2 bases from J, leaving 4 bases between. This CDR3 reads CASSFAQETQYF. For the CDR3, the DNA is TGTGCCAGCAGTTTCGCTCAAGAGACCCAGTACTTC.

The V gene is TRBV6-2 or TRBV6-3, the J gene TRBJ1-1; possible D gene TRBD1, 6 bases. The CDR3 is 15 residues long. V was clipped by 2 bases and J by 3 bases, with 13 bases between them. Germline values: CDR1 MNHEY, CDR2 SVGEGT. CDR3 sequence: CASSYLKGVYTEAFF. CDR3 sequence (DNA): TGTGCCAGCAGTTACCTTAAGGGGGTTTACACTGAAGCTTTCTTT.

This chain links TRBV3-1 (or the pseudogene TRBV3-2) with TRBJ1-2; tentative D call: TRBD1 (5 bases). Trimming took 0 bases from V and 2 from J, leaving 7 bases between them. Germline V gene lookup returns CDR1 LGHDT and CDR2 YNNKEL (reference sequence). CDR3 length: 14 residues. CDR3 protein: CASSQDSGNYGYTF. Here the CDR3 DNA reads TGTGCCAGCAGCCAAGATTCAGGGAACTATGGCTACACCTTC.

The chain is built from TRBV27 and TRBJ2-1; D could derive from TRBD1 or TRBD2 (5 bases each). This CDR3 is 13 amino acids long. Per germline, CDR1 MNHEY and CDR2 SMNVEV (reference sequence). The germline V and J ends were trimmed by 4 bases and 7 bases, with 11 bases remaining between them. CDR3 sequence reads: CASSSGTPNEQFF. The CDR3, as DNA: TGTGCCAGCAGTTCAGGGACGCCAAATGAGCAGTTCTTC.

The chain couples TRBV5-6 to TRBJ2-7; 11 bases are a match to TRBD2. The CDR3 loop spans 15 amino acids. Germline V gene sequence: CDR1 SGHDT, CDR2 YYEEEE. Trimming took 4 bases from V and 2 from J; bases not matched to a gene: 5. CDR3 in amino acids: CASSKLGLAAYEQYF. The DNA of the CDR3 is TGTGCCAGCAGCAAATTGGGACTAGCGGCCTACGAGCAGTACTTC.

J is TRBJ2-5 and V is TRBV29-1; D unclear. Trimming cost V 0 bases and J 5 bases, with 16 bases left between them. The germline V gene has CDR1 SQVTM and CDR2 ANQGSEA. There are 15 residues in the CDR3. CDR3 DNA: TGCAGCGTTGAAGATTGGGCCAAAGCCGGGGAGACCCAGTACTTC. Protein product: CSVEDWAKAGETQYF.

This clone was detected once. The chain's CDR3 is CSVASTSLTTDTQYF. CDR3 in DNA: TGCAGCGTTGCGTCGACTAGTCTAACCACAGATACGCAGTATTTT. V usage is TRBV29-1 and J usage is TRBJ2-3, with a possible D match to TRBD2 (6 bases). Germline assignment: CDR1 SQVTM and CDR2 ANQGSEA. V lost 4 bases and J lost 2, with 16 bases in between. The CDR3 has 15 residues.

This chain uses TRBV7-2 with TRBJ1-2; TRBD1 matches 11 bases. The V gene's germline CDR1 is SGHTA and CDR2 FQGNSA. The CDR3 spans 13 residues. Losses at the gene ends were 5 bases for V and 7 bases for J; bases not matched to a gene: 3. CDR3 coding DNA: TGTGCCAGCAGCCCGGACAGGGGGCTTGGCTACACCTTC. This gives the protein CASSPDRGLGYTF. The whole variable domain, filled in from reference TRBV7-2 and TRBJ1-2, reads GAGVSQSPSNKVTEKGKDVELRCDPISGHTALYWYRQSLGQGLEFLIYFQGNSAPDKSGLPSDRFSAERTGGSVSTLTIQRTQQEDSAVYLCASSPDRGLGYTFGSGTRLTVV.

CDR3 sequence reads: CASSPMSWASLHSEQYF. The CDR3 nucleotides read TGTGCCAGCAGCCCCATGAGTTGGGCTAGCCTCCATTCCGAGCAGTACTTC. V and J are TRBV4-2 and TRBJ2-7, with D tentatively TRBD2 (5 bases). The CDR3 loop spans 17 amino acids. Trimming removed 4 bases from V and 6 bases from J, with 25 bases in between. Germline V gene lookup returns CDR1 LGHNA and CDR2 YNFKEQ.

The sample holds one count of this clone. The rearrangement joins TRBV7-9 to TRBJ2-6, with a possible D match to TRBD1 (6 bases). CDR3 size: 19 residues. Looked up from germline, CDR1 is SEHNR and CDR2 is FQNEAQ (reference sequence). Trimming left V 5 bases short and J 0 bases short, with 20 bases between. The CDR3 nucleotides read TGTGCCAGCAGCCGCTTAGGGGGACCTTTAAACTCTGGGGCCAACGTCCTGACTTTC. Translation gives CASSRLGGPLNSGANVLTF. Filled out from reference TRBV7-9 and TRBJ2-6, the complete variable domain reads DTGVSQNPRHKITKRGQNVTFRCDPISEHNRLYWYRQTLGQGPEFLTYFQNEAQLEKSRLLSDRFSAERPKGSFSTLEIQRTEQGDSAMYLCASSRLGGPLNSGANVLTFGAGSRLTVL.

Worth noting for this clone: This specimen includes other DNA sequences encoding the same CDR3. The chain has TRBV27 and TRBJ2-7, with a weak D call TRBD1 (6 bases). Per germline, CDR1 MNHEY and CDR2 SMNVEV (reference sequence). Trimming pared 6 bases from V and 1 base from J, leaving 10 bases between. There are 13 residues in the CDR3. The CDR3: CASSLGQSYEQYF. CDR3 nucleotides: TGTGCCAGCAGCCTTGGACAGTCCTACGAGCAGTACTTC.

J is TRBJ2-7 and V is TRBV4-2; 9 bases are a match to TRBD2. The germline V gene has CDR1 LGHNA and CDR2 YNFKEQ. Trimming cost V 0 bases and J 0 bases; bases outside gene matches: 9. There are 18 residues in the CDR3. For the CDR3, the DNA is TGTGCCAGCAGCCAAGACCAAGCGGGGGGCAAATCCTCCTACGAGCAGTACTTC. This gives the protein CASSQDQAGGKSSYEQYF.

The chain links TRBV12-3 or TRBV12-4 to TRBJ2-1, with D possibly TRBD2 on 6 matching bases. With 5 bases removed from V and 7 bases from J, the gap between germline ends came to 12 bases. This CDR3 region has 13 residues. Here the CDR3 reads CASSAGRSNEQFF. CDR3 in DNA: TGTGCCAGCAGTGCGGGACGGAGTAATGAGCAGTTCTTC.

V and J are TRBV10-3 and TRBJ1-1; weak D call: TRBD1 (6 bases). Per germline, CDR1 ENHRY and CDR2 SYGVKD. V was pared by 4 bases and J by 6 bases, with 21 bases between. CDR3 length: 16 residues. This chain's CDR3 is CAISGRRGTVSPEAFF. The CDR3 nucleotides are TGTGCCATCAGTGGGCGTAGGGGGACGGTATCTCCTGAAGCTTTCTTT.

The rearrangement joins TRBV24-1 to TRBJ2-7; 9 nucleotides match TRBD1. The ends lost 3 bases at V and 7 bases at J; junction bases unmatched: 9. This CDR3 region has 15 residues. Germline CDR1 reads KGHDR; CDR2 reads SFDVKD. CDR3 sequence reads: CATSDPGTGKGEQYF. The CDR3 DNA reads as TGTGCCACCAGTGATCCTGGGACAGGGAAAGGTGAGCAGTACTTC.

This chain connects TRBV7-9 to TRBJ2-5; D may be TRBD1 (5 bases). Trimming took off 1 base at V and 3 bases at J, with 9 bases between the two ends. The CDR3 spans 14 residues. Germline CDR1 and CDR2: SEHNR and FQNEAQ (reference sequence). The CDR3 sequence is CASSLGGVKETQYF. The CDR3 bases are TGTGCCAGCAGCTTAGGGGGCGTGAAAGAGACCCAGTACTTC.

V usage is TRBV3-1 (or the pseudogene TRBV3-2) and J usage is TRBJ2-3; no firm D call. Between the trimmed V and J ends, which lost 4 bases and 0 bases, there was a span of 8 bases. CDR1 and CDR2 (germline): LGHDT, YNNKEL (reference sequence). The CDR3 is 14 amino acids. CDR3 sequence reads: CASSRTTSTDTQYF. DNA for the CDR3: TGTGCCAGCAGCCGGACGACTAGCACAGATACGCAGTATTTT.

The J gene is TRBJ2-7, the V gene TRBV11-3; no reliable D call. Trimming removed 5 bases from V and 1 base from J, with 15 bases in between. The CDR3 sequence is 15 residues long. Germline-derived CDR1 and CDR2 are SGHNT and YENEEA. This CDR3 is CASSHKRSVSYEQYF. The CDR3 region has the DNA TGTGCCAGCAGCCACAAGCGTTCCGTTTCCTACGAGCAGTACTTC.

CDR3 loop: CASSEYPGRGLYGYTF. The CDR3 bases are TGTGCCAGCAGTGAATATCCGGGAAGGGGCCTTTATGGCTACACCTTC. The V call is TRBV25-1, the J call TRBJ1-2; D perhaps matches TRBD1 (5 bases). Between the trimmed V and J ends, which lost 0 bases and 5 bases, there was a span of 16 bases. The germline CDR1 and CDR2 sequences are MGHDK and SYGVNS. This CDR3 is built from 16 residues.